This T cell receptor beta chain was retrieved from a study of human T cells and chemical hapten exposure. As for the study in general: Upper back patch tests used 0.01% DPC, scored after 6 days. Mainly, slight library volume differences in the pool made TCR yields vary.

V was cut by 5 bases and J by 8 bases, with 16 bases left in between. Per germline, CDR1 MDHEN and CDR2 SYDVKM. This CDR3 has 14 amino acids. Via MiXCR, TCRdb re-called the RACE reads, giving one row per CDR3 protein. The sample lists under 200,000 distinct CDR3 sequences; 28% were seen once. As to time point: patch test 3, about 24 weeks after DPC sensitization. Treatment noted: therapeutic diphenylcyclopropenone sensitization with weekly scalp DPC. The authors' total RNA extraction used unfractionated whole blood. Specimen: whole blood, collected in connection with sensitization to the hapten diphenylcyclopropenone (DPC). This clonotype was sampled from a woman between 18 and 30 years old with alopecia areata. Some clones in this sample may be carry-over from other donors' samples. The rearrangement joins TRBV28 to TRBJ2-1; tentative D call: TRBD2 (5 bases). CDR3 DNA sequence: TGTGCCAGCAGTCCGTTGAGAGGGTCCGATGAGCAGTTCTTC. Translating it yields CASSPLRGSDEQFF.